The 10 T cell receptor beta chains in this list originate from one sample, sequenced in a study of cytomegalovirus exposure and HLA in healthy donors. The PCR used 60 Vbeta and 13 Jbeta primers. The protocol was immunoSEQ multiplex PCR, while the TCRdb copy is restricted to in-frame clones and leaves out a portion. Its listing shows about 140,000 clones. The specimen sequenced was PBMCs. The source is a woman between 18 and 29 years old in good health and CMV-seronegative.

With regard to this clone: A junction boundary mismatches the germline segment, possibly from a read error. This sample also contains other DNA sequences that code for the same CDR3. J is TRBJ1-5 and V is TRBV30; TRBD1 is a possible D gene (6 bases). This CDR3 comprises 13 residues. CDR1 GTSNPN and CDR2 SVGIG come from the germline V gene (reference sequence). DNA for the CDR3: TGTGCCTGGAGTGTACAGGGCAACCAGCCCCAGCATTTT. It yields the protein CAWSVQGNQPQHF.

The CDR3 DNA is TGTGCCAGCAGCTTAGGTTGGGGCGGAACGAACACCGGGGAGCTGTTTTTT. Protein sequence: CASSLGWGGTNTGELFF. This chain connects TRBV11-3 to TRBJ2-2; tentatively, D is TRBD1 (5 bases). Germline V CDR1 and CDR2: SGHNT, YENEEA. The CDR3 spans 17 residues. The ends were cut back, 1 base at V and 0 bases at J, with 12 bases in the middle.

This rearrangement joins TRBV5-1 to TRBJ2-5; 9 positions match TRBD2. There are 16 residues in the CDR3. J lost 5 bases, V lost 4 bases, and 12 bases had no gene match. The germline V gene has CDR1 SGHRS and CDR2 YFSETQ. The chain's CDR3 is CASSPGTSLVTETQYF. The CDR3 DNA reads TGCGCCAGCAGCCCCGGGACTAGCTTGGTGACGGAGACCCAGTACTTC.

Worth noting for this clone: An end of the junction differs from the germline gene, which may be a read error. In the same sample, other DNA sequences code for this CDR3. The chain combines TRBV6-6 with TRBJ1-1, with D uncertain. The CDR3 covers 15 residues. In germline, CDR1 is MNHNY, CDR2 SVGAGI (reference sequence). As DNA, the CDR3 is TGTGCCAGCACACACGGTCAAGGGAGACTATCTGAGGCTTTCTTT. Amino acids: CASTHGQGRLSEAFF.

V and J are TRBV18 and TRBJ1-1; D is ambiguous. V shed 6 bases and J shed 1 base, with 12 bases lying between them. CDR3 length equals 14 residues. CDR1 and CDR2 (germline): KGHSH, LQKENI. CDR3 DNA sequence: TGTGCCAGCTCGACCCAACGGGGGAACACTGAAGCTTTCTTT. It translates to CASSTQRGNTEAFF.

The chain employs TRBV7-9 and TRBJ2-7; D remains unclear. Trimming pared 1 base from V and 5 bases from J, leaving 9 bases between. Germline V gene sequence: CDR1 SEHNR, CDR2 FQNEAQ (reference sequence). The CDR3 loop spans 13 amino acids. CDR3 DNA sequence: TGTGCCAGCAGCTTAGTGTCAGTCAACGAGCAGTACTTC. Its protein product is CASSLVSVNEQYF.

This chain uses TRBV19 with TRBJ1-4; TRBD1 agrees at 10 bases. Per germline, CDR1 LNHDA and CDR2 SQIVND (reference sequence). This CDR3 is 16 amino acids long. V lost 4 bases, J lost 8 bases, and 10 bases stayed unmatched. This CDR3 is CASSRLGTGEEEKLFF. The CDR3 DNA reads TGTGCCAGTAGTAGGTTAGGGACAGGGGAAGAAGAAAAACTGTTTTTT.

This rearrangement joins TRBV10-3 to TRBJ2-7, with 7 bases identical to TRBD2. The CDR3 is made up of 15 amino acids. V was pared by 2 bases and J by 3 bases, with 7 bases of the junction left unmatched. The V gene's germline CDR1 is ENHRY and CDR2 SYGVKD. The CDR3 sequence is CAISEGPGLSYEQYF. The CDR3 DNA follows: TGTGCCATCAGTGAGGGGCCGGGACTAAGCTACGAGCAGTACTTC.

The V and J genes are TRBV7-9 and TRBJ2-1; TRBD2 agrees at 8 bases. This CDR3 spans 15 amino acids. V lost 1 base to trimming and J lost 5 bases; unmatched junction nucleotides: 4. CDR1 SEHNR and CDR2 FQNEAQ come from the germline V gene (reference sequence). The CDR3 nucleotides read TGTGCCAGCAGCTTAGTAGTAGCGGGGCACAATGAGCAGTTCTTC. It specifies CASSLVVAGHNEQFF.

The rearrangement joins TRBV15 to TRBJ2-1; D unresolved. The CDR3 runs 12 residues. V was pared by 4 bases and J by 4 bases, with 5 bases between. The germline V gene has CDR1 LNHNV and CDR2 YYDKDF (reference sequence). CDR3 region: CATSNRYNEQFF. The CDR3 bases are TGTGCCACCAGCAACAGATACAATGAGCAGTTCTTC. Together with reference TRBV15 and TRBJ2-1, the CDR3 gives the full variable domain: DAMVIQNPRYQVTQFGKPVTLSCSQTLNHNVMYWYQQKSSQAPKLLFHYYDKDFNNEADTPDNFQSRRPNTSFCFLDIRSPGLGDTAMYLCATSNRYNEQFFGPGTRLTVL.